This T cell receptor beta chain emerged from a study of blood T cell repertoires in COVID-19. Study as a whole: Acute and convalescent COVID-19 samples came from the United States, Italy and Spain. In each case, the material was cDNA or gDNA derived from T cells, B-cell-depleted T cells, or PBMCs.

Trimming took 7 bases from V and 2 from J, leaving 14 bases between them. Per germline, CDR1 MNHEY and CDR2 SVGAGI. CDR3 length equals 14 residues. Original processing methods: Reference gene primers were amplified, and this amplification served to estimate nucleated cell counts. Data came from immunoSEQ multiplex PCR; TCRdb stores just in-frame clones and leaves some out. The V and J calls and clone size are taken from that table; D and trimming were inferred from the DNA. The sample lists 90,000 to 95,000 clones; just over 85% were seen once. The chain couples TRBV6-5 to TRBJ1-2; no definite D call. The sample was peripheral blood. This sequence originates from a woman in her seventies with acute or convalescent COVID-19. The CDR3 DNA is TGTGCCAGCAAGGAGGGAGTTTTCAACTATGGCTACACCTTC. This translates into CASKEGVFNYGYTF.